This T cell receptor beta chain was identified during a study of technical replicates of blood from a handful of donors. Trimming shortened V by 5 bases and J by 5 bases, and 13 bases separated the two germline ends. Germline values: CDR1 SGHNT, CDR2 YENEEA. The CDR3 totals 14 residues. Some clones are missing from TCRdb's copy, which holds only in-frame ones; the method was immunoSEQ multiplex PCR. The profile covers over 50,000 clones, with approximately 97% appearing a single time and 0.15% to 0.25% taken by the ten largest. The sequence derives from a human donor in good health. The rearrangement links TRBV11-3 to TRBJ2-4, with a weak D call TRBD2 (7 bases). Sequencing input: T cells isolated from PBMCs. This chain's CDR3 is CASSQGGAENIQYF. Here the CDR3 DNA reads TGTGCCAGCAGCCAAGGGGGGGCCGAAAACATTCAGTACTTC.